This TCR beta chain was observed in a study of blood T cell repertoires in COVID-19. Background on the study: Samples came from the United States, Italy and Spain, spanning acute and convalescent COVID-19.

Here immunoSEQ multiplex PCR was the method, and the copy in TCRdb shows in-frame clones only, minus some. The table records more than 85,000 clones, roughly 75% of them present only once. The CDR3 loop spans 15 amino acids. V lost 4 bases to trimming and J lost 0 bases; unmatched junction nucleotides: 3. From germline, CDR1 is SGHNT and CDR2 YENEEA. This clonotype was obtained from a human donor in a cohort sampled during active or convalescent COVID-19. The chain combines TRBV11-3 with TRBJ2-3; 8 positions match TRBD1. The specimen sequenced was peripheral blood. CDR3 region: CASSSGGASTDTQYF. The CDR3, as DNA: TGTGCCAGCAGCTCAGGGGGCGCCAGCACAGATACGCAGTATTTT.